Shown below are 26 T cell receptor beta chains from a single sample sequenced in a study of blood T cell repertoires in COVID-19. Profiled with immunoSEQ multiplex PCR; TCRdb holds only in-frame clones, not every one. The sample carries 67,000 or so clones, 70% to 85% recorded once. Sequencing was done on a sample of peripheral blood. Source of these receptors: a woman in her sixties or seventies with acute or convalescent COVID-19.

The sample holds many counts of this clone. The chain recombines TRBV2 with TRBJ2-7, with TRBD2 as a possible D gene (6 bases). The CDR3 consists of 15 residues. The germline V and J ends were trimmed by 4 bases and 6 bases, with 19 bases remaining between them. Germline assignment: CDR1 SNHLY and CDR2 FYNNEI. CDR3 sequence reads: CASSAWTMKSSEQYF. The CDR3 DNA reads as TGTGCCAGCAGTGCCTGGACTATGAAGAGCTCCGAGCAGTACTTC.

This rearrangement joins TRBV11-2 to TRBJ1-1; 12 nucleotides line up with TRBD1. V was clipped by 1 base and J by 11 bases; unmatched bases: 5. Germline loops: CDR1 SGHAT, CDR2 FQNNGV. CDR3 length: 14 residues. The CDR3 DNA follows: TGTGCCAGCAGCTTAGTGGGACAGGGGGCGCTTGCTTTCTTT. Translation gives CASSLVGQGALAFF.

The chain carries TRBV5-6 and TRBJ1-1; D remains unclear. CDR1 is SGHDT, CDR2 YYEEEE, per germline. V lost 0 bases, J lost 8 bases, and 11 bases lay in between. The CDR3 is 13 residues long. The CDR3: CASSLAVRSEAFF. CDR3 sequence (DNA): TGTGCCAGCAGCTTGGCGGTCAGGTCCGAAGCTTTCTTT.

The CDR3 loop is CASSTGTSGAYNEQFF. In DNA form, the CDR3 reads TGTGCCAGCAGCACCGGGACTAGCGGAGCCTACAATGAGCAGTTCTTC. This chain joins TRBV11-3 and TRBJ2-1; TRBD2 matches at 11 bases. V was pared by 5 bases and J by 2 bases, with 5 bases of the junction left unmatched. CDR1 and CDR2 from the germline V gene are SGHNT and YENEEA. The CDR3 consists of 16 residues.

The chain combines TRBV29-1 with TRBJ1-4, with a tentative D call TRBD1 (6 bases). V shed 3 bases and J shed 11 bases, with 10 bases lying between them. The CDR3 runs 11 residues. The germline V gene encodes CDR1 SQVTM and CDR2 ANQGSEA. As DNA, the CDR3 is TGCAGCGTTGATCTGGACAGTAAACTGTTTTTT. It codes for CSVDLDSKLFF.

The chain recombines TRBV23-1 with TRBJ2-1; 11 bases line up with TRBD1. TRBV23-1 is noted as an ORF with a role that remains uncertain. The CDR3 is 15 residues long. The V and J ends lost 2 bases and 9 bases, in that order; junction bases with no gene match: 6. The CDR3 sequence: CASSQKDRGLIEQFF. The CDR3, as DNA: TGCGCCAGCAGTCAAAAGGACAGGGGGCTTATTGAGCAGTTCTTC.

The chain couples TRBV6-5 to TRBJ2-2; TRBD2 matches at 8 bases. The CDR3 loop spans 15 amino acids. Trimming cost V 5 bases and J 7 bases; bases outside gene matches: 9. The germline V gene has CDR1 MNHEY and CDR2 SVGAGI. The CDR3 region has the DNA TGTGCCAGCAGTCATCAAGCGGGGGCGGGCGGGGAGCTGTTTTTT. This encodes CASSHQAGAGGELFF.

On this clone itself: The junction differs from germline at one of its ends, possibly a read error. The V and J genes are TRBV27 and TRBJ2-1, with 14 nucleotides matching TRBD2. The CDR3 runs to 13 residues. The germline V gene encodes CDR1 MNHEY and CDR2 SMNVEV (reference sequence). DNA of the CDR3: TGTGCCACCAGTGGGACTAGCGGGAGTAAGCAGTTCTTC. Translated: CATSGTSGSKQFF.

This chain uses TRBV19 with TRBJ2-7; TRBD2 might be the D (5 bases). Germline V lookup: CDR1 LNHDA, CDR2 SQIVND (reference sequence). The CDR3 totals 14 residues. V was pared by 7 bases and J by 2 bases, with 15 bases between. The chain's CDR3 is CASMPGGKTYEQYF. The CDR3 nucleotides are TGTGCCAGTATGCCTGGAGGAAAAACCTACGAGCAGTACTTC.

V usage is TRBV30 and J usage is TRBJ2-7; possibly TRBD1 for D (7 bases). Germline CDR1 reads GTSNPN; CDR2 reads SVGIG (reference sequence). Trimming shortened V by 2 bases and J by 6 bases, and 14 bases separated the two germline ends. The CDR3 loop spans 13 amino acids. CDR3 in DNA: TGTGCCTGGAGTCAAGACAGGGAGGCCGAGCAGTACTTC. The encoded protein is CAWSQDREAEQYF.

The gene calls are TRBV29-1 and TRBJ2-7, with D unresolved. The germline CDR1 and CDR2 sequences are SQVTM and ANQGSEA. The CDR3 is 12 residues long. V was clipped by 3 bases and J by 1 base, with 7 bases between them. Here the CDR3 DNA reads TGCAGCGTTGATGGCGGTTCCTACGAGCAGTACTTC. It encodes CSVDGGSYEQYF.

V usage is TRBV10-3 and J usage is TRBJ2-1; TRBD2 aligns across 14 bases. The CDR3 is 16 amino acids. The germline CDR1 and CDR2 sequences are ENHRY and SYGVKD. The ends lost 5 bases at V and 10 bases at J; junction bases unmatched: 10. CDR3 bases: TGTGCCATCAGTCCTACGGGACTAGCGGGAGCGAACGAGCAGTTCTTC. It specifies CAISPTGLAGANEQFF.

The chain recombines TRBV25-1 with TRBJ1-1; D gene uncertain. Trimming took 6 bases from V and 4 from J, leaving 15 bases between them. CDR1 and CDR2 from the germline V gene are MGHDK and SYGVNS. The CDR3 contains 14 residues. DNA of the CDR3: TGTGCCAGCAGCGGGTCTCTAGGGAGCACTGAAGCTTTCTTT. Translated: CASSGSLGSTEAFF. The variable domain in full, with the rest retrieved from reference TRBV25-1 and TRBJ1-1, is EADIYQTPRYLVIGTGKKITLECSQTMGHDKMYWYQQDPGMELHLIHYSYGVNSTEKGDLSSESTVSRIRTEHFPLTLESARPSHTSQYLCASSGSLGSTEAFFGQGTRLTVV.

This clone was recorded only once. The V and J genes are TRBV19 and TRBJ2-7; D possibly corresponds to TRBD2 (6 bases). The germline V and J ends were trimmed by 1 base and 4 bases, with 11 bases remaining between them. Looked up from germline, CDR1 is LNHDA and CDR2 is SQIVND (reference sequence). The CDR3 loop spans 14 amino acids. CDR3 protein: CASSIGASGYEQYF. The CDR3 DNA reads TGTGCCAGTAGTATAGGCGCCAGCGGGTACGAGCAGTACTTC.

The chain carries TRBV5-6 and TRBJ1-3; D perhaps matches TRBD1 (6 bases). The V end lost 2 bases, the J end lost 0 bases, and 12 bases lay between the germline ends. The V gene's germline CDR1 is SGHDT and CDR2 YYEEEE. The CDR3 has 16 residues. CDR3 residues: CASSFVGQPSGNTIYF. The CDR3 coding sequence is TGTGCCAGCAGCTTCGTCGGACAGCCCTCTGGAAACACCATATATTTT.

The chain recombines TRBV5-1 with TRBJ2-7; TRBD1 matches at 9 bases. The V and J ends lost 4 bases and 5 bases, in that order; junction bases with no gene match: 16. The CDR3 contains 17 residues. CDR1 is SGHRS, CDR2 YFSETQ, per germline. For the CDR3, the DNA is TGCGCCAGCAGCCCAGTAAGGTTCGGGACAGGGTCCGACGAGCAGTACTTC. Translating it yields CASSPVRFGTGSDEQYF.

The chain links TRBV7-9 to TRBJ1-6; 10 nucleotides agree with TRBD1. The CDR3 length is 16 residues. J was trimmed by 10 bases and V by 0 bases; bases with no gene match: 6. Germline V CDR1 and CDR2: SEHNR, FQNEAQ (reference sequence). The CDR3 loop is CASSLATTGGRSPLHF. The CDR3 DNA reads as TGTGCCAGCAGCTTAGCGACGACAGGGGGCAGGTCACCCCTCCACTTT.

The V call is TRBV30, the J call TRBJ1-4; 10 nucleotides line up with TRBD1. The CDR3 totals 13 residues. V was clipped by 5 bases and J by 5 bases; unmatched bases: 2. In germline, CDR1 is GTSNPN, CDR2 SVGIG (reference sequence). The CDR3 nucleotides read TGTGCCTGGGAGGACAGGGGGAATGAAAAACTGTTTTTT. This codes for CAWEDRGNEKLFF.

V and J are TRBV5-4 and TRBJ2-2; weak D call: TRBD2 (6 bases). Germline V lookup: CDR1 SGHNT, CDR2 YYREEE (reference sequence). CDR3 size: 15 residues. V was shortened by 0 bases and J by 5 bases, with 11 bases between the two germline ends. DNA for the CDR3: TGTGCCAGCAGCTTGGAACTGGGGGGTACCGGGGAGCTGTTTTTT. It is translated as CASSLELGGTGELFF.

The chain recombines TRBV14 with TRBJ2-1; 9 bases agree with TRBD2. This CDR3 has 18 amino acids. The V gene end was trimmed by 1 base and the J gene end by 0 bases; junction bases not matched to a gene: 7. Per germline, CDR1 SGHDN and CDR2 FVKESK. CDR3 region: CASSQGRLAGISYNEQFF. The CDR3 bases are TGTGCCAGCAGCCAAGGAAGGCTAGCGGGGATCTCCTACAATGAGCAGTTCTTC.

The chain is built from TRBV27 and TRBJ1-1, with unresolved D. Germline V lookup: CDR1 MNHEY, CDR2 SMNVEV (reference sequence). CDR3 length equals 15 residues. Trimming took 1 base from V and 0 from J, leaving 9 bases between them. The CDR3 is CASSLFQNMNTEAFF. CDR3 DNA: TGTGCCAGCAGTTTATTTCAGAACATGAACACTGAAGCTTTCTTT.

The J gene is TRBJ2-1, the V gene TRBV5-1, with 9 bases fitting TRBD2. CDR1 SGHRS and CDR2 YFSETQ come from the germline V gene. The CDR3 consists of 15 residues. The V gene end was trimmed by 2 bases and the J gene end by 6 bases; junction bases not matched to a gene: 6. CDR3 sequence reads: CASSFIAGATNEQFF. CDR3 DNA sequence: TGCGCCAGCAGCTTTATAGCGGGAGCGACCAATGAGCAGTTCTTC.

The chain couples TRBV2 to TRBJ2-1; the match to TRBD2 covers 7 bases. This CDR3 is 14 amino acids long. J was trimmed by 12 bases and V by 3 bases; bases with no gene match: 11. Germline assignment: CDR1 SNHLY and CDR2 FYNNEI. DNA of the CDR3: TGTGCCAGCAGTGACGTTGCAGCGGGAAAGGGGCAGTTCTTC. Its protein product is CASSDVAAGKGQFF.

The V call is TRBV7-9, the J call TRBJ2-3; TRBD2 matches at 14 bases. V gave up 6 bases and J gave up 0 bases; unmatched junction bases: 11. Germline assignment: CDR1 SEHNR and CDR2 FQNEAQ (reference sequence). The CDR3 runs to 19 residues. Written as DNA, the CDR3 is TGTGCCAGCAGTACGGGACTAGCGGGGGCCTCGACTAGCACAGATACGCAGTATTTT. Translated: CASSTGLAGASTSTDTQYF.

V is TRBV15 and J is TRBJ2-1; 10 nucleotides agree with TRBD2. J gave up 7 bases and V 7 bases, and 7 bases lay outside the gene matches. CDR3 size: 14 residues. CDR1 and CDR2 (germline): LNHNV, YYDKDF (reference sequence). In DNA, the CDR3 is TGTGCCACCATGATAGCGGGAGGAGTAAATGAGCAGTTCTTC. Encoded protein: CATMIAGGVNEQFF.

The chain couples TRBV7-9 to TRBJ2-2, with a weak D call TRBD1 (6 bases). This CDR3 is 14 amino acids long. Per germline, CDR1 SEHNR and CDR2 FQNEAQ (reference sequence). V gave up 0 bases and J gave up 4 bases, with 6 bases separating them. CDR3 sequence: CASSLAQGTGELFF. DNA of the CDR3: TGTGCCAGCAGCTTAGCACAGGGCACCGGGGAGCTGTTTTTT.